A selection of T cell receptor beta chains follows, all from one sample in a study of blood T cell repertoires in COVID-19. Sequencing used immunoSEQ multiplex PCR; TCRdb keeps in-frame clones, though not all of them. The sample includes a few hundred thousand clones, about 88% of them seen just once. Sequenced input: peripheral blood. These receptors all stem from a man aged 60 to 69 with acute or convalescent COVID-19. Both conserved end residues are part of each CDR3. A D gene is named only where the DNA matches it firmly. Expanded clones are given a class, and other clones once, few, many or no size at all.

CDR3,DNA,J,size,D,V
CASSELAGGSTDTQYF,TGTGCCAGCAGCGAATTAGCGGGGGGGAGCACAGATACGCAGTATTTT,TRBJ2-3,once,TRBD2,TRBV9
CASSWTPYSYNEQFF,TGTGCCAGCAGTTGGACACCCTACTCCTACAATGAGCAGTTCTTC,TRBJ2-1,-,-,TRBV9
CSAGGGSEQYF,TGCAGTGCTGGGGGAGGGAGCGAGCAGTACTTC,TRBJ2-7,-,TRBD2,TRBV20-1
CASSFRQGREQYF,TGTGCCAGCAGTTTCCGACAGGGTCGGGAGCAGTACTTC,TRBJ2-7,-,TRBD1,TRBV6-5
CASSLESGANWRAEAFF,TGTGCCAGCAGCTTAGAATCCGGAGCGAATTGGAGGGCTGAAGCTTTCTTT,TRBJ1-1,-,-,TRBV7-2
CASSLRGPSYEQYF,TGTGCCAGCAGCCTCAGGGGTCCCTCCTACGAGCAGTACTTC,TRBJ2-7,-,-,TRBV6-5
CASIATPGLVSRDTQYF,TGTGCCAGTATTGCAACACCGGGACTAGTCTCACGGGATACGCAGTATTTT,TRBJ2-3,-,TRBD2,TRBV19
CASSTSAGQGYTDTQYF,TGTGCCAGCAGTACATCCGCGGGACAGGGCTACACAGATACGCAGTATTTT,TRBJ2-3,-,TRBD1,TRBV28
CASSVPGQPQHF,TGTGCCAGCAGTGTCCCGGGGCAGCCCCAGCATTTT,TRBJ1-5,-,-,TRBV12-3/TRBV12-4
CASWSGGEYTGELFF,TGTGCCAGCTGGTCCGGGGGGGAATATACCGGGGAGCTGTTTTTT,TRBJ2-2,-,TRBD2,TRBV6-5
CASSWGGGGDTQYF,TGTGCCAGCAGTTGGGGGGGAGGGGGAGATACGCAGTATTTT,TRBJ2-3,-,-,TRBV6-6
CASSQAGAGANVLTF,TGTGCCAGCAGCCAAGCGGGGGCTGGGGCCAACGTCCTGACTTTC,TRBJ2-6,many,-,TRBV3-1/TRBV3-2
CASSPTRTGHQLFF,TGTGCCAGCAGCCCGACGCGGACAGGGCACCAACTGTTTTTT,TRBJ1-4,-,TRBD1,TRBV3-1/TRBV3-2
CASSGDRAGYGYTF,TGTGCCAGCAGTGGGGACAGGGCGGGTTATGGCTACACCTTC,TRBJ1-2,-,TRBD1,TRBV5-4
CASSQGHRNEKLFF,TGTGCCAGCAGCCAGGGACATCGTAATGAAAAACTGTTTTTT,TRBJ1-4,-,-,TRBV3-1/TRBV3-2
CASSLDGQGARGANVLTF,TGTGCCAGCAGCTTAGACGGGCAGGGGGCGCGAGGGGCCAACGTCCTGACTTTC,TRBJ2-6,-,TRBD1,TRBV7-9
CASSELGGGYGYTF,TGTGCCAGCAGTGAATTAGGGGGTGGTTATGGCTACACCTTC,TRBJ1-2,-,-,TRBV6-1
CASSSRKTGAGYQETQYF,TGTGCCAGCAGCTCACGAAAAACCGGAGCGGGGTACCAAGAGACCCAGTACTTC,TRBJ2-5,-,TRBD2,TRBV7-9
CASRSRVSSYNSPLHF,TGTGCCAGCAGGTCCAGGGTTAGCTCCTATAATTCACCCCTCCACTTT,TRBJ1-6,-,-,TRBV27
CASRPRQGANTGELFF,TGTGCCAGCAGACCCAGACAGGGGGCGAACACCGGGGAGCTGTTTTTT,TRBJ2-2,once,TRBD1,TRBV27
CASSPGRNTEAFF,TGTGCCAGCTCACCGGGCAGGAACACTGAAGCTTTCTTT,TRBJ1-1,once,-,TRBV18
CASRPQGAQEKLFF,TGTGCCAGCAGACCACAGGGGGCCCAAGAAAAACTGTTTTTT,TRBJ1-4,few,TRBD1,TRBV3-1/TRBV3-2
CASSLGAGNTEAFF,TGCGCCAGCAGCTTGGGTGCAGGAAACACTGAAGCTTTCTTT,TRBJ1-1,-,-,TRBV5-1
CATSFGDGQGNQPQHF,TGTGCCACCAGCTTTGGGGATGGACAGGGTAACCAGCCCCAGCATTTT,TRBJ1-5,-,TRBD1,TRBV15
CASSSLDKAGNTIYF,TGTGCCAGCAGCTCACTAGACAAAGCTGGAAACACCATATATTTT,TRBJ1-3,-,-,TRBV11-2
CASSALANYGYTF,TGTGCCAGCAGCGCCTTAGCTAACTATGGCTACACCTTC,TRBJ1-2,-,-,TRBV11-2
CASVWGQGGTGELFF,TGTGCCAGCGTCTGGGGGCAGGGTGGCACCGGGGAGCTGTTTTTT,TRBJ2-2,-,-,TRBV6-5
CASSTGVGTDTQYF,TGTGCCAGCTCTACGGGGGTTGGCACAGATACGCAGTATTTT,TRBJ2-3,-,-,TRBV11-2
CASGSLTKVGEQFF,TGTGCCAGCGGATCCCTTACTAAAGTAGGTGAGCAGTTCTTC,TRBJ2-1,-,-,TRBV2
CASSLSGTRSHEQFF,TGTGCCAGCAGCCTATCCGGGACTAGGAGTCATGAGCAGTTCTTC,TRBJ2-1,-,TRBD2,TRBV6-2/TRBV6-3
CASSHGSGGPGDTQYF,TGTGCCAGCAGCCATGGCAGCGGGGGACCGGGAGATACGCAGTATTTT,TRBJ2-3,-,TRBD2,TRBV3-1/TRBV3-2
CASSWDTPSSYNSPLHF,TGTGCCAGCAGCTGGGACACCCCGAGCTCCTATAATTCACCCCTCCACTTT,TRBJ1-6,-,-,TRBV5-5
CASRSSAGGLNTEAFF,TGTGCCAGCAGATCGTCGGCAGGGGGGTTGAACACTGAAGCTTTCTTT,TRBJ1-1,-,TRBD1,TRBV7-2
CASSPDRTGANTGELFF,TGTGCCAGCTCACCCGATCGTACGGGGGCGAACACCGGGGAGCTGTTTTTT,TRBJ2-2,-,-,TRBV18
CASSVEGVEGETQYF,TGTGCCAGCAGCGTAGAGGGGGTTGAGGGAGAGACCCAGTACTTC,TRBJ2-5,once,-,TRBV9
CASSQIGGLTRNTEAFF,TGCGCCAGCAGCCAAATAGGGGGCCTTACGAGGAACACTGAAGCTTTCTTT,TRBJ1-1,-,TRBD1,TRBV4-1
CASSRSGVSVQIYGYTF,TGTGCCAGCAGCCGGTCGGGGGTTAGTGTCCAAATCTATGGCTACACCTTC,TRBJ1-2,-,-,TRBV5-4
CASRAGQPYEQYF,TGTGCCAGCAGAGCTGGACAGCCCTACGAGCAGTACTTC,TRBJ2-7,few,-,TRBV6-5
CASSVQGLGTDTQYF,TGTGCCAGCAGTGTACAGGGGTTGGGGACAGATACGCAGTATTTT,TRBJ2-3,-,TRBD1,TRBV27
CASSFSGARETQYF,TGTGCCAGCAGCTTCTCAGGGGCGCGAGAGACCCAGTACTTC,TRBJ2-5,once,-,TRBV7-2
CSVAKTGPRNTIYF,TGCAGCGTTGCCAAGACAGGCCCTAGGAACACCATATATTTT,TRBJ1-3,once,-,TRBV29-1
CASSPSQEGMSAETQYF,TGTGCCAGCTCACCAAGCCAGGAGGGAATGTCAGCAGAGACCCAGTACTTC,TRBJ2-5,-,-,TRBV18
CASCFAGGRSPLHF,TGTGCCAGCTGTTTCGCGGGGGGGCGATCACCCCTCCACTTT,TRBJ1-6,-,-,TRBV28
CASSPTPTSGSDTQYF,TGTGCCAGCAGCCCGACCCCCACTAGCGGGTCGGATACGCAGTATTTT,TRBJ2-3,-,TRBD2,TRBV7-3
CASTQGSGNQPQHF,TGTGCCAGTACTCAGGGGTCGGGCAATCAGCCCCAGCATTTT,TRBJ1-5,-,-,TRBV6-5
CAISDPGIQETQYF,TGTGCCATCAGTGACCCAGGGATACAAGAGACCCAGTACTTC,TRBJ2-5,once,-,TRBV10-3
CASSQVGGAPTEAFF,TGTGCCAGCAGCCAAGTAGGGGGGGCGCCGACTGAAGCTTTCTTT,TRBJ1-1,once,-,TRBV3-1/TRBV3-2
CASVTQGGSNQPQHF,TGTGCCAGCGTCACGCAGGGGGGTAGCAATCAGCCCCAGCATTTT,TRBJ1-5,-,TRBD1,TRBV28
CASSYSGQGTGGYTF,TGTGCCAGCAGTTACTCGGGACAGGGTACGGGTGGCTACACCTTC,TRBJ1-2,once,TRBD1,TRBV6-5
CASRSGTGSNYGYTF,TGTGCCAGCAGGTCCGGGACAGGGAGTAACTATGGCTACACCTTC,TRBJ1-2,-,TRBD1,TRBV6-6
CASSLRTGGNYNEQFF,TGTGCCAGCAGCCTTCGGACAGGGGGAAACTACAATGAGCAGTTCTTC,TRBJ2-1,-,TRBD1,TRBV3-1/TRBV3-2
CASSTIPNYGYTF,TGTGCCAGCAGCACAATACCCAACTATGGCTACACCTTC,TRBJ1-2,-,-,TRBV9
CASSPRGGNEQFF,TGTGCCAGCAGCCCCAGAGGGGGCAATGAGCAGTTCTTC,TRBJ2-1,-,-,TRBV13
CASSQVPGGGKLFF,TGTGCCAGCAGCCAAGTTCCGGGGGGGGGAAAACTGTTTTTT,TRBJ1-4,-,-,TRBV14
CASSLSSPGELFF,TGTGCCAGCAGCTTGAGTAGTCCCGGGGAGCTGTTTTTT,TRBJ2-2,once,-,TRBV5-4